A selection of T cell receptor beta chains follows, all from one sample in a study of spatial heterogeneity in lung cancer. Each CDR3 protein is one row after TCRdb ran MiXCR on the 5' RACE reads. Seen here are 40,000 to 50,000 distinct CDR3 sequences, about 10% observed once, and the top ten hold roughly 17%. The sequencing used PBMCs, collected at follow-up. The source of these receptors is a female donor with early-stage non-small cell lung cancer. Both conserved end residues are part of each CDR3.

j_call: TRBJ2-5
cdr3_length: 14
v_call: TRBV5-5
cdr3_aa: CASSPNWYQETQYF

j_call: TRBJ2-2
cdr3_length: 15
v_call: TRBV7-2
cdr3_aa: CASSLGQGRTGELFF

j_call: TRBJ2-3
cdr3_length: 15
v_call: TRBV28
cdr3_aa: CASTAGAGLGDTQYF

j_call: TRBJ1-1
cdr3_length: 14
v_call: TRBV2
cdr3_aa: CASGNTLGNTEAFF

j_call: TRBJ1-2
cdr3_length: 14
v_call: TRBV25-1
cdr3_aa: CASSEYDRRYGYTF

j_call: TRBJ2-7
cdr3_length: 15
v_call: TRBV7-6
cdr3_aa: CASSWVGAGAYEQYF

j_call: TRBJ2-7
cdr3_length: 17
v_call: TRBV9
cdr3_aa: CASSASEQGKGSYEQYF

j_call: TRBJ2-7
cdr3_length: 12
v_call: TRBV6-2/TRBV6-3
cdr3_aa: CASSYTSYEQYF

j_call: TRBJ2-5
cdr3_length: 16
v_call: TRBV20-1
cdr3_aa: CSAREGPQRGSETQYF

j_call: TRBJ1-3
cdr3_length: 16
v_call: TRBV12-5
cdr3_aa: CASGLGPQGFGNTIYF